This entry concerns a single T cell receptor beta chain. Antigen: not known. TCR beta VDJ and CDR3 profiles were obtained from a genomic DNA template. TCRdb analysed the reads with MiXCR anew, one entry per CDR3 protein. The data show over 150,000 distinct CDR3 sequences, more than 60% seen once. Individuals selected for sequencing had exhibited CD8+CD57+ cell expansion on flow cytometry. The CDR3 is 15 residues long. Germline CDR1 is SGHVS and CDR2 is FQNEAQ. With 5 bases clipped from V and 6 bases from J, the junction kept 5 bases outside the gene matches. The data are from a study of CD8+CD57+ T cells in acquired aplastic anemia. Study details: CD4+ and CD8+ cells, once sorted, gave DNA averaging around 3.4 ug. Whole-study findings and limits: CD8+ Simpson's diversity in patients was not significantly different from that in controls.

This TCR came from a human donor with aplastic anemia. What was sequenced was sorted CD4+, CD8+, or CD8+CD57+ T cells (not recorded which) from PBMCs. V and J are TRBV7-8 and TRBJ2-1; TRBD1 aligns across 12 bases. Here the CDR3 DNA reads TGTGCCAGCAGCGAGGGACAGGGGGCGGGCAATGAGCAGTTCTTC. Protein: CASSEGQGAGNEQFF.